One sample yielded the 28 T cell receptor beta chains listed below, sequenced in a study of graft-versus-host responses after intestinal transplantation. No cognate antigen is known for these TCRs. Generated by immunoSEQ multiplex PCR, the TCRdb table keeps only in-frame clones and is missing some. The data contain about 120,000 clones, about 95% of them singletons. Sequencing was performed on unstimulated CD8+ T cells sorted from spleen or lymph node cells, taken before intestinal transplant. The receptors stem from a human donor who received an intestinal transplant.

The rearrangement uses TRBV7-9 and TRBJ2-7; 10 bases line up with TRBD1. The germline V gene encodes CDR1 SEHNR and CDR2 FQNEAQ (reference sequence). The J segment lost 2 bases and the V segment lost 6 bases, leaving 10 bases of the junction unmatched. The CDR3 has 16 residues. CDR3 nucleotide sequence: TGTGCCAGCAGAGCCGGGACAGGGGAATACCCCTACGAGCAGTACTTC. As protein: CASRAGTGEYPYEQYF.

This sequence joins TRBV9 and TRBJ2-5; D is uncertain. The tail of the sequence fits TRBJ2-7 better, so the J call may be wrong. This CDR3 region has 14 residues. CDR1 and CDR2 from the germline V gene are SGDLS and YYNGEE. The CDR3 sequence: CASSVGTPNYEQYF. DNA for the CDR3: TGTGCCAGCAGCGTAGGGACCCCTAACTACGAGCAGTACTTC.

This chain uses TRBV4-1 with TRBJ2-7; TRBD2 agrees at 10 bases. The CDR3 is 14 residues long. The germline CDR1 and CDR2 sequences are MGHRA and YSYEKL. The ends lost 4 bases at V and 4 bases at J; junction bases unmatched: 4. The CDR3 spells CASSLLAGEYEQYF. CDR3 DNA: TGCGCCAGCAGCCTGCTAGCGGGAGAGTACGAGCAGTACTTC.

CDR3 bases: TGTGCCATCAGTGAGCCAGAGCGGGAGGGCCGCCACGAGCAGTACTTC. It specifies CAISEPEREGRHEQYF. V is TRBV10-3 and J is TRBJ2-7; 10 bases are shared with TRBD2. The germline gives CDR1 ENHRY, CDR2 SYGVKD. The V gene end was trimmed by 2 bases and the J gene end by 5 bases; junction bases not matched to a gene: 9. CDR3 length: 16 amino acids.

The chain has TRBV6-1 and TRBJ2-5; 13 nucleotides align to TRBD2. V lost 3 bases, J lost 5 bases, and 12 bases stayed unmatched. From germline, CDR1 is MNHNS and CDR2 SASEGT. This CDR3 is 18 amino acids long. The CDR3 DNA sequence: TGTGCCAGCAGTGAGAGGGGTGGACTAGCGGGAGCCCGGGAGACCCAGTACTTC. The encoded protein is CASSERGGLAGARETQYF.

This rearrangement joins TRBV4-2 to TRBJ2-5; TRBD2 agrees at 8 bases. The CDR3 is made up of 14 amino acids. The trim removed 2 bases at V and 5 bases at J, leaving 4 bases unmatched. CDR1 and CDR2 (germline): LGHNA, YNFKEQ. The CDR3 is CASSQNGGVETQYF. CDR3 nucleotides: TGTGCCAGCAGCCAAAACGGGGGGGTTGAGACCCAGTACTTC.

As regards this clone: This same CDR3 is encoded by further DNA sequences in the sample. The CDR3 region has the DNA TGTGCCAGCAGTCCCAGCTCCTACGAGCAGTACTTC. Encoded protein: CASSPSSYEQYF. The chain joins TRBV27 to TRBJ2-7; D gene unclear. Germline V gene lookup returns CDR1 MNHEY and CDR2 SMNVEV (reference sequence). V was shortened by 5 bases and J by 0 bases, with 5 bases between the two germline ends. The CDR3 sequence is 12 residues long.

The V call is TRBV7-9, the J call TRBJ2-7, with TRBD2 identical over 9 bases. The CDR3 extends over 17 amino acids. The trim removed 4 bases at V and 2 bases at J, leaving 12 bases unmatched. CDR1 SEHNR and CDR2 FQNEAQ come from the germline V gene (reference sequence). The CDR3 region has the DNA TGTGCCAGCAGCTCGAAACGGGGGACTAGCCGAACCTACGAGCAGTACTTC. Protein: CASSSKRGTSRTYEQYF.

The V call is TRBV7-6, the J call TRBJ2-7; 7 positions agree with TRBD1. The V gene end was trimmed by 5 bases and the J gene end by 2 bases; junction bases not matched to a gene: 6. The CDR3 is made up of 14 amino acids. Germline lookup yields CDR1 SGHVS and CDR2 FNYEAQ. The CDR3: CASSGRDSPYEQYF. The CDR3 DNA reads TGTGCCAGCAGCGGCCGGGACAGCCCCTACGAGCAGTACTTC.

The rearrangement joins TRBV19 to TRBJ1-1, with D hard to call. The V gene lost 1 base and the J gene lost 0 bases, with 9 bases spanning the gap. CDR3 length equals 15 residues. Germline loops: CDR1 LNHDA, CDR2 SQIVND (reference sequence). CDR3 protein: CASSIAAFMNTEAFF. CDR3 in DNA: TGTGCCAGTAGTATAGCGGCATTCATGAACACTGAAGCTTTCTTT.

The chain links TRBV5-6 to TRBJ2-1; TRBD2 might be the D (6 bases). Trimming took 4 bases from V and 7 from J, leaving 12 bases between them. Germline CDR1 and CDR2: SGHDT and YYEEEE. This CDR3 region has 13 residues. CDR3 DNA sequence: TGTGCCAGCAGCCTCGGGACTCTAAATGAGCAGTTCTTC. Protein sequence: CASSLGTLNEQFF. The full variable domain, rest sourced from reference TRBV5-6 and TRBJ2-1, is DAGVTQSPTHLIKTRGQQVTLRCSPKSGHDTVSWYQQALGQGPQFIFQYYEEEERQRGNFPDRFSGHQFPNYSSELNVNALLLGDSALYLCASSLGTLNEQFFGPGTRLTVL.

The chain is built from TRBV9 and TRBJ2-1, with D possibly TRBD1 on 6 matching bases. The germline V gene encodes CDR1 SGDLS and CDR2 YYNGEE. There are 18 residues in the CDR3. V lost 1 base to trimming and J lost 0 bases, with 17 bases between them. The CDR3 is CASSVNREGKGSYNEQFF. The CDR3 nucleotides are TGTGCCAGCAGCGTAAACAGGGAAGGAAAGGGCTCCTACAATGAGCAGTTCTTC.

The chain joins TRBV2 to TRBJ2-7; D may be TRBD1 or TRBD2 (5 bases each). The V gene's germline CDR1 is SNHLY and CDR2 FYNNEI. Trimming removed 11 bases at V and 3 bases at J, with 8 bases between. The CDR3 covers 10 residues. The DNA of the CDR3 is TGTGCCGGGGGTCTCTACGAGCAGTACTTC. Translated: CAGGLYEQYF. Drawing the rest from reference TRBV2 and TRBJ2-7, the complete variable domain is EPEVTQTPSHQVTQMGQEVILRCVPISNHLYFYWYRQILGQKVEFLVSFYNNEISEKSEIFDDQFSVERPDGSNFTLKIRSTKLEDSAMYFCAGGLYEQYFGPGTRLTVT.

The V and J genes are TRBV18 and TRBJ1-1; D is unclear. The germline V and J ends were trimmed by 3 bases and 10 bases, with 18 bases remaining between them. There are 14 residues in the CDR3. Per germline, CDR1 KGHSH and CDR2 LQKENI. CDR3 sequence (DNA): TGTGCCAGCTCACCCACGCGGAGGAGGGTGGTAGCTTTCTTT. This gives the protein CASSPTRRRVVAFF.

The V call is TRBV6-1, the J call TRBJ1-5, with no clear D. V lost 2 bases and J lost 3, with 11 bases in between. Germline CDR1 reads MNHNS; CDR2 reads SASEGT. The CDR3 sequence is 15 residues long. In DNA form, the CDR3 reads TGTGCCAGCAGTGAAATAGGACGGACCAATCAGCCCCAGCATTTT. This encodes CASSEIGRTNQPQHF.

The chain combines TRBV7-2 with TRBJ2-7; TRBD2 might be the D (6 bases). Trimming took off 5 bases at V and 3 bases at J, with 14 bases between the two ends. In germline, CDR1 is SGHTA, CDR2 FQGNSA. This CDR3 is built from 14 residues. CDR3 loop: CASSLSGEIYEQYF. The CDR3 DNA reads TGTGCCAGCAGCCTGTCGGGGGAAATCTACGAGCAGTACTTC. The variable domain in full, completed from reference TRBV7-2 and TRBJ2-7, reads GAGVSQSPSNKVTEKGKDVELRCDPISGHTALYWYRQSLGQGLEFLIYFQGNSAPDKSGLPSDRFSAERTGGSVSTLTIQRTQQEDSAVYLCASSLSGEIYEQYFGPGTRLTVT.

On this clone itself: The junction does not match germline at one end; this may be a read error. The rearrangement links TRBV7-7 to TRBJ2-1; 9 bases match TRBD2. The germline gives CDR1 SSHAT, CDR2 FNYEAQ (reference sequence). This CDR3 contains 14 residues. CDR3 bases: TGTGCTAGCAGCTTAGCGGGAGCCTACAATGAGCAGTTCTTC. It yields the protein CASSLAGAYNEQFF.

A remark on this clone: Other DNA sequences in this sample translate to the same CDR3. This chain links TRBV9 with TRBJ2-3; possibly TRBD1 for D (5 bases). The germline CDR1 and CDR2 sequences are SGDLS and YYNGEE. Trimming removed 2 bases from V and 2 bases from J, with 12 bases in between. CDR3 length equals 15 residues. CDR3 DNA sequence: TGTGCCAGCAGCGTGGGTGGGGCAGACACAGATACGCAGTATTTT. Encoded protein: CASSVGGADTDTQYF. Full variable domain (outside the CDR3, taken from reference TRBV9 and TRBJ2-3): DSGVTQTPKHLITATGQRVTLRCSPRSGDLSVYWYQQSLDQGLQFLIQYYNGEERAKGNILERFSAQQFPDLHSELNLSSLELGDSALYFCASSVGGADTDTQYFGPGTRLTVL.

The rearrangement uses TRBV4-3 and TRBJ2-5; D possibly corresponds to TRBD2 (5 bases). This CDR3 has 15 residues. From germline, CDR1 is LGHNA and CDR2 YSLEER. Deletions cut 0 bases from V and 5 bases from J, with 13 bases between. The CDR3 coding sequence is TGCGCCAGCAGCCAAGAAAGAGGGAGCTGGGAGACCCAGTACTTC. Translation gives CASSQERGSWETQYF.

The gene calls are TRBV28 and TRBJ1-2, with a tentative D call TRBD1 (6 bases). Germline V gene sequence: CDR1 MDHEN, CDR2 SYDVKM. CDR3 length: 14 amino acids. Trimming removed 9 bases from V and 6 bases from J, with 20 bases in between. The CDR3 here is CASVQGGSWDGYTF. The CDR3 DNA sequence: TGTGCCAGTGTACAGGGTGGATCATGGGATGGCTACACCTTC.

The chain joins TRBV28 to TRBJ2-1; tentative D call: TRBD2 (5 bases). CDR3 length equals 14 residues. CDR1 and CDR2 (germline): MDHEN, SYDVKM. V lost 4 bases and J lost 3, with 10 bases in between. Here the CDR3 DNA reads TGTGCCAGCAGTTCTGGACTGCTCTACAATGAGCAGTTCTTC. This sequence encodes CASSSGLLYNEQFF.

Here the CDR3 DNA reads TGTGCCAGCAGTTTTTTTTCCCCCGGGACAGGGGGTGGCACTGAAGCTTTCTTT. Translating gives CASSFFSPGTGGGTEAFF. This chain connects TRBV28 to TRBJ1-1; 11 positions match TRBD1. Germline assignment: CDR1 MDHEN and CDR2 SYDVKM. V trimming: 3 bases; J trimming: 4 bases; junction bases outside the gene matches: 13. CDR3 size: 18 residues. Filled out from reference TRBV28 and TRBJ1-1, the complete variable domain reads DVKVTQSSRYLVKRTGEKVFLECVQDMDHENMFWYRQDPGLGLRLIYFSYDVKMKEKGDIPEGYSVSREKKERFSLILESASTNQTSMYLCASSFFSPGTGGGTEAFFGQGTRLTVV.

The sample holds one count of this clone. The rearrangement uses TRBV28 and TRBJ2-3; D could derive from TRBD1 or TRBD2 (7 bases each). The CDR3 loop spans 15 amino acids. Germline V CDR1 and CDR2: MDHEN, SYDVKM. Trimming left V 7 bases short and J 2 bases short, with 16 bases between. CDR3: CASTGGAGNTDTQYF. As DNA, the CDR3 is TGTGCCAGCACAGGGGGGGCGGGGAACACAGATACGCAGTATTTT.

This clone has only one observation. The chain has TRBV5-1 and TRBJ1-2; no clear D. The CDR3 covers 15 residues. Germline V gives CDR1 SGHRS, CDR2 YFSETQ. Between the trimmed V and J ends, which lost 0 bases and 2 bases, there was a span of 11 bases. CDR3: CASSLVADMNYGYTF. The CDR3 DNA follows: TGCGCCAGCAGCTTGGTTGCCGATATGAACTATGGCTACACCTTC.

The genes are TRBV28 and TRBJ1-2; D remains unclear. The ends were cut back, 6 bases at V and 6 bases at J, with 8 bases in the middle. The CDR3 loop spans 11 amino acids. Per the germline V gene, CDR1 is MDHEN and CDR2 is SYDVKM. CDR3 in amino acids: CASSLGDGYTF. CDR3 nucleotide sequence: TGTGCCAGCAGCCTAGGAGATGGCTACACCTTC.

J is TRBJ1-1 and V is TRBV15, with D unresolved. Trimming cost V 5 bases and J 5 bases, with 12 bases left between them. This CDR3 has 13 residues. Looked up from germline, CDR1 is LNHNV and CDR2 is YYDKDF (reference sequence). The CDR3, as DNA: TGTGCCACCAGCCTAGACACGAGGACTGAAGCTTTCTTT. It translates to CATSLDTRTEAFF.

The chain combines TRBV19 with TRBJ1-6; D might be TRBD1 (6 bases). The CDR3 runs 18 residues. Germline V gene data show CDR1 as LNHDA and CDR2 as SQIVND (reference sequence). V dropped 5 bases and J dropped 0 bases, with 17 bases sitting between them. The CDR3 protein is CASSPRTEQDSYNSPLHF. CDR3 nucleotides: TGTGCCAGTAGTCCCCGGACAGAGCAAGACTCCTATAATTCACCCCTCCACTTT.

In its sample, this clone was seen once. The sample has other DNA sequences that encode this CDR3 too. V usage is TRBV6-1 and J usage is TRBJ2-5; D remains unclear. The end of the DNA is better explained by TRBJ2-7, so the J call may be wrong. CDR1 is MNHNS and CDR2 is SASEGT in the germline V gene. This CDR3 contains 12 residues. CDR3 protein: CASSESSYEQYF. CDR3 nucleotides: TGTGCCAGCAGTGAAAGCTCCTACGAGCAGTACTTC.